This TCR beta chain was found in a study of response to subunit inactivated influenza vaccine. This clonotype has a handful of counts. Germline V CDR1 and CDR2: LGHNA, YNFKEQ. V was clipped by 0 bases and J by 8 bases, with 13 bases between them. The CDR3 has 15 residues. Each CDR3 protein is one row after TCRdb ran MiXCR on the RT-PCR reads. The table records about 610,000 distinct CDR3 sequences, about 15% of them present only once. This clonotype was sampled from a man aged 50 to 59 who received an inactivated influenza vaccine. V is TRBV4-2 and J is TRBJ1-4; a weak D match, TRBD1 (6 bases). The material was PBMCs from blood, obtained approximately 12 days after vaccination. CDR3 sequence: CASSQEAQGREKLFF. In DNA, the CDR3 is TGTGCCAGCAGCCAAGAGGCACAGGGAAGAGAAAAACTGTTTTTT.